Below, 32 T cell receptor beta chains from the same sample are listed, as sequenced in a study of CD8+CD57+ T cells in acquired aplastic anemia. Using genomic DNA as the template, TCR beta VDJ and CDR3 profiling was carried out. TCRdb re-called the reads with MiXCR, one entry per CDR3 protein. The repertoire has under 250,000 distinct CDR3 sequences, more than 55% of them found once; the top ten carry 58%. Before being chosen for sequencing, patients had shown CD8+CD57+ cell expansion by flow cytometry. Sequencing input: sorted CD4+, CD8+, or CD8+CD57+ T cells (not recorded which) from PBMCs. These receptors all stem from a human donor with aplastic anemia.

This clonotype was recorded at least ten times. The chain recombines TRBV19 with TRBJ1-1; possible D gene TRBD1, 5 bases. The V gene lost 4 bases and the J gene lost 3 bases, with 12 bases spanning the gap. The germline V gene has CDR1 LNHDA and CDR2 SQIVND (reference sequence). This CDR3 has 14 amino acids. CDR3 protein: CASSTLDTDTEAFF. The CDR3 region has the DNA TGTGCCAGTAGTACTTTGGACACTGACACTGAAGCTTTCTTT.

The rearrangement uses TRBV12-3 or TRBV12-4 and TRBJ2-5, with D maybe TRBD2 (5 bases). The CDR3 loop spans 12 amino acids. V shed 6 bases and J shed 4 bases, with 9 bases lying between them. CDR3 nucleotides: TGTGCCAGCAGCCCGGCGGGAGAGACCCAGTACTTC. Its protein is CASSPAGETQYF.

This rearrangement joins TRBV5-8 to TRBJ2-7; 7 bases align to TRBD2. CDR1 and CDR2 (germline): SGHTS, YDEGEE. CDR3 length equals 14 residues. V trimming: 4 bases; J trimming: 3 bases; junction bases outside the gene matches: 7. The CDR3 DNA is TGTGCCAGCAGCGTCAGCGGGAAAAACTACGAGCAGTACTTC. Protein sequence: CASSVSGKNYEQYF.

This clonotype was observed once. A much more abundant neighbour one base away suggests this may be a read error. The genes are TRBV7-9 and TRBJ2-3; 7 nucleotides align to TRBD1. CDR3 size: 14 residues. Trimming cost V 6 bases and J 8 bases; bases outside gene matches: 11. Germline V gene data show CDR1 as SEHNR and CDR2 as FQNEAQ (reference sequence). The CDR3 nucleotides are TGTGCCAGCAGTGGCGGACAGGATTTCTCTACGCAGTATTTT. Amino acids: CASSGGQDFSTQYF.

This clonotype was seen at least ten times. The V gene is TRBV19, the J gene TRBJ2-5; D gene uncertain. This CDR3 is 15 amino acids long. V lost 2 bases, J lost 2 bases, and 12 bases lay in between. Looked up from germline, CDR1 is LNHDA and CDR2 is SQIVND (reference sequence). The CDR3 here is CASSIITETQETQYF. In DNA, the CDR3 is TGTGCCAGTAGTATAATAACAGAGACACAAGAGACCCAGTACTTC.

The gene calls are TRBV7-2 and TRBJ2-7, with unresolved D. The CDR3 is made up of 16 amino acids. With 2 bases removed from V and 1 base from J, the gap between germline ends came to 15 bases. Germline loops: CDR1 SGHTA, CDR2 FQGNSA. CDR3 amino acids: CASSLSARHTSYEQYF. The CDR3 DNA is TGTGCCAGCAGCTTATCAGCTCGACATACATCCTACGAGCAGTACTTC. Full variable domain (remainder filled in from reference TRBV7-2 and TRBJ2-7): GAGVSQSPSNKVTEKGKDVELRCDPISGHTALYWYRQSLGQGLEFLIYFQGNSAPDKSGLPSDRFSAERTGGSVSTLTIQRTQQEDSAVYLCASSLSARHTSYEQYFGPGTRLTVT.

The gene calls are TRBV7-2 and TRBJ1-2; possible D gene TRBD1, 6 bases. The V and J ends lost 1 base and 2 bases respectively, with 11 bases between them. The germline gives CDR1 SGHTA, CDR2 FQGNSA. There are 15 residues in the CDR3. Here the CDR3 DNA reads TGTGCCAGCAGCTTAGTGCAGGGGCGCAACTATGGCTACACCTTC. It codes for CASSLVQGRNYGYTF.

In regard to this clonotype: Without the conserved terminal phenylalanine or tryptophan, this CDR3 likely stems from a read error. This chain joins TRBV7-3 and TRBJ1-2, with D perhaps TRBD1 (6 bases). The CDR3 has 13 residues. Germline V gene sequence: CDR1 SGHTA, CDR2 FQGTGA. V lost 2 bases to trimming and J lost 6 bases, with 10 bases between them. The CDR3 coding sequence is TGTGCCAGCAGCTTAGGGGGGGGCCATGGCTACACCCTC. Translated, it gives CASSLGGGHGYTL.

CDR3 protein: CASTKTSGSYEQYF. The CDR3 DNA sequence: TGTGCCAGCACCAAGACTAGCGGGAGTTACGAGCAGTACTTC. The chain uses TRBV2 and TRBJ2-7, with TRBD2 matching 12 bases. Germline lookup yields CDR1 SNHLY and CDR2 FYNNEI. This CDR3 spans 14 amino acids. After removal of 7 bases from V and 4 bases from J, the junction contained 5 bases not matched to a gene.

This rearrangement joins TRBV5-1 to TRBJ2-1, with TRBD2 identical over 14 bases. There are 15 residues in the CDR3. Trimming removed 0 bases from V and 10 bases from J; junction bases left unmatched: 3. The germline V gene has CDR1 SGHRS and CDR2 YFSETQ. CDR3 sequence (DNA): TGCGCCAGCAGCTTGGAGACTAGCGGGAGGGGGGAGCAGTTCTTC. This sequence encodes CASSLETSGRGEQFF.

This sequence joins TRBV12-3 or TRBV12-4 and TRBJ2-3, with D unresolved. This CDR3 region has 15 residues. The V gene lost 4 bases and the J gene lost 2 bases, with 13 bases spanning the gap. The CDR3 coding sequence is TGTGCCAGCAGTTACGGTGCCCCTTCCACAGATACGCAGTATTTT. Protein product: CASSYGAPSTDTQYF.

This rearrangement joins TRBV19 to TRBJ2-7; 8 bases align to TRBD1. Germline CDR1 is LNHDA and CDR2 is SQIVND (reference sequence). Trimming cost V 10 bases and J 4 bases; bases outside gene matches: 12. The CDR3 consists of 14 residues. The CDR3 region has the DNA TGTGCCACCAGGGCGCCGGGACAGGTTTACGAGCAGTACTTC. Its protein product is CATRAPGQVYEQYF.

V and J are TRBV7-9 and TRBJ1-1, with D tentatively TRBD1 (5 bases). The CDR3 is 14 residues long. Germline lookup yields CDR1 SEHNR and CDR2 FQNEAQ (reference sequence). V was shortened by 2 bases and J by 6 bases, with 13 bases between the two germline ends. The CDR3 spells CASSLFQGRPEAFF. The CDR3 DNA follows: TGTGCCAGCAGCTTATTTCAGGGACGGCCTGAAGCTTTCTTT.

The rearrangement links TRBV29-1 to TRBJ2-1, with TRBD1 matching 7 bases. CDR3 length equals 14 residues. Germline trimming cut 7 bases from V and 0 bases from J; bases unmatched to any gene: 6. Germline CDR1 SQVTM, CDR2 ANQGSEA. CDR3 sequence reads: CSDLGTDSYNEQFF. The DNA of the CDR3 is TGCAGCGACCTTGGGACAGACTCCTACAATGAGCAGTTCTTC.

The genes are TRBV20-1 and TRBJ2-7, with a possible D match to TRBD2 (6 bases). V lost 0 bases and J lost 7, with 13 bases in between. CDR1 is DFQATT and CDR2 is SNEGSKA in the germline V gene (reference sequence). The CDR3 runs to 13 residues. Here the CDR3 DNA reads TGCAGTGCTAGAGATGGGTGGGGGGTAGAGCAGTACTTC. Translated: CSARDGWGVEQYF.

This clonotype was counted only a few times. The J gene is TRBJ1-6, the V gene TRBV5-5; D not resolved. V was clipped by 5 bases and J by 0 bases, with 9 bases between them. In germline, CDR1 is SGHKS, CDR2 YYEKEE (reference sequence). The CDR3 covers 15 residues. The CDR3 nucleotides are TGTGCCAGCAGTTCGGAGAGCTCCTATAATTCACCCCTCCACTTT. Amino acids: CASSSESSYNSPLHF.

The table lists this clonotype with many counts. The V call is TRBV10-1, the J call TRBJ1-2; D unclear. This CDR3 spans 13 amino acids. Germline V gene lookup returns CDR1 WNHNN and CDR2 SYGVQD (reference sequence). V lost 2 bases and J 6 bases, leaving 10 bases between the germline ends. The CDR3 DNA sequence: TGCGCCAGCAGTGAGGGCGGCGCGGATGGCTACACCTTC. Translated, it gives CASSEGGADGYTF.

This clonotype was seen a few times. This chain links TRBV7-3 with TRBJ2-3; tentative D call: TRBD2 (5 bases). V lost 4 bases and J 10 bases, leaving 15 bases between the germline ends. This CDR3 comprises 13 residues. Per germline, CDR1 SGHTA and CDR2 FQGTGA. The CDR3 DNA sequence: TGTGCCAGCAGCTCTGGGGATAGGCGGGCGCAGTATTTT. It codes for CASSSGDRRAQYF.

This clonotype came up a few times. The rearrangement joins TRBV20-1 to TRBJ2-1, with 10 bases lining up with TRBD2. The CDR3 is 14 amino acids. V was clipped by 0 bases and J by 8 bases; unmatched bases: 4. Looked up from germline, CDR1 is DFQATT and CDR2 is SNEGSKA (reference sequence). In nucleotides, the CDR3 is TGCAGTGCTAGAGAAAAGCGGGGGGGTTATGAGCAGTTCTTC. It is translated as CSAREKRGGYEQFF.

The CDR3 coding sequence is TGTGCCAGCAGCTTAGCCGCCGGGACGCAAAGCTCCTACGAGCAGTACTTC. As protein: CASSLAAGTQSSYEQYF. This chain joins TRBV11-2 and TRBJ2-7; either TRBD1 or TRBD2 may supply D (5 bases each). The CDR3 sequence is 17 residues long. V lost 1 base and J 0 bases, leaving 16 bases between the germline ends. CDR1 is SGHAT and CDR2 is FQNNGV in the germline V gene.

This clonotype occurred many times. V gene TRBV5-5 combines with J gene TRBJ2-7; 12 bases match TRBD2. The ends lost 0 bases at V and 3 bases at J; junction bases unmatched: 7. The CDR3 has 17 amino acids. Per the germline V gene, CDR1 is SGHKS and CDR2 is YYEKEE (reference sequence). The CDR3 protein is CASSLVAATSGGYEQYF. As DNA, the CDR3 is TGTGCCAGCAGCTTGGTAGCAGCGACTAGCGGGGGCTACGAGCAGTACTTC.

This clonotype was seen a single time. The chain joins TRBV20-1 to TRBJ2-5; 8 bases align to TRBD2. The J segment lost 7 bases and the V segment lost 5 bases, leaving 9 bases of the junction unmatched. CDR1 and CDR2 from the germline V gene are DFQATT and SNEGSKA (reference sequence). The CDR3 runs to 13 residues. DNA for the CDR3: TGCAGTGCTCCGAGCGGGAGCCGGGTGACCCAGTACTTC. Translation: CSAPSGSRVTQYF.

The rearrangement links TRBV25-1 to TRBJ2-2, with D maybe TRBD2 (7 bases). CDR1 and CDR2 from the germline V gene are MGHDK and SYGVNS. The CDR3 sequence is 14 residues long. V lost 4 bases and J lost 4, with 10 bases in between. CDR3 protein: CASSVGGATGELFF. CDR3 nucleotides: TGTGCCAGCAGTGTTGGGGGGGCCACCGGGGAGCTGTTTTTT.

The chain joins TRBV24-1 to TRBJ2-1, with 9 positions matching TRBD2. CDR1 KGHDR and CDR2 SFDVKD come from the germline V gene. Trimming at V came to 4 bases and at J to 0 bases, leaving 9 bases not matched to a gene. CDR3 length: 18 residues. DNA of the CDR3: TGTGCCACCAGTGACCCTACTAGCGGGCCATTCTCCTACAATGAGCAGTTCTTC. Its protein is CATSDPTSGPFSYNEQFF.

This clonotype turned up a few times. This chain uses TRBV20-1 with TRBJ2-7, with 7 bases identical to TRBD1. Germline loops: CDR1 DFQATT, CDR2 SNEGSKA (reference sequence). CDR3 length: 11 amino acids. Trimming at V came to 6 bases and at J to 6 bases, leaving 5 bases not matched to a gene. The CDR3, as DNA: TGCAGTGCGACGGGACAGAGCGAGCAGTACTTC. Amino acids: CSATGQSEQYF.

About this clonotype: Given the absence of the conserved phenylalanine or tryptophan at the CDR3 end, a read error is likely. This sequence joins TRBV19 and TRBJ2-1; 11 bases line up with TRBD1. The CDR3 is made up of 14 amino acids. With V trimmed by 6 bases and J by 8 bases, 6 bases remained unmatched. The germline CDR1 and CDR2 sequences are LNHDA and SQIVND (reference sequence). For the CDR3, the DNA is TGTGCCAGTAGGAGGACAGGGGGCCGGGATGAGCAGTTCCTC. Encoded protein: CASRRTGGRDEQFL.

The CDR3 here is CASSRGQGNTIYF. In nucleotides, the CDR3 is TGTGCCAGCAGCCGAGGACAGGGAAACACCATATATTTT. The chain employs TRBV7-2 and TRBJ1-3; weak D call: TRBD1 (6 bases). The CDR3 is made up of 13 amino acids. The germline V and J ends were trimmed by 5 bases and 4 bases, with 9 bases remaining between them. The germline V gene encodes CDR1 SGHTA and CDR2 FQGNSA.

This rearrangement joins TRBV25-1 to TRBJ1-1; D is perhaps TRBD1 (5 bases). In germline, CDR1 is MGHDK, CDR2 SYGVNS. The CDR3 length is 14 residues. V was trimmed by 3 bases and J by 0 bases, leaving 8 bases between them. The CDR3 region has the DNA TGTGCCAGCAGTGATCGGGGCGTGAACACTGAAGCTTTCTTT. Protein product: CASSDRGVNTEAFF. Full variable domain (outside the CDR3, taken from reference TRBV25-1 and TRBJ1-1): EADIYQTPRYLVIGTGKKITLECSQTMGHDKMYWYQQDPGMELHLIHYSYGVNSTEKGDLSSESTVSRIRTEHFPLTLESARPSHTSQYLCASSDRGVNTEAFFGQGTRLTVV.

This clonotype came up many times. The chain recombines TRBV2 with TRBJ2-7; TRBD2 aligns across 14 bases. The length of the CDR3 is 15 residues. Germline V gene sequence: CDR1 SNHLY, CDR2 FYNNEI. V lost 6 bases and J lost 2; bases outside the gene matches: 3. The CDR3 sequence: CASSAGLAGAYEQYF. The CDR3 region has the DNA TGTGCCAGCAGCGCGGGACTAGCGGGGGCCTACGAGCAGTACTTC.

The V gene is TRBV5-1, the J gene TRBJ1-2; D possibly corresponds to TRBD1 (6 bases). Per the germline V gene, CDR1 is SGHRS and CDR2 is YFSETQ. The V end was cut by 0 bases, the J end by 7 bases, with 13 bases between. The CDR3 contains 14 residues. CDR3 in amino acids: CASSLDGGYFGYTF. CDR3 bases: TGCGCCAGCAGCTTGGACGGGGGCTACTTTGGCTACACCTTC.

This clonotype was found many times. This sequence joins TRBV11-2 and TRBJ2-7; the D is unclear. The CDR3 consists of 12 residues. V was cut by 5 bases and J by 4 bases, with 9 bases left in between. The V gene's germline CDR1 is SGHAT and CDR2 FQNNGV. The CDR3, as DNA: TGTGCCAGCAGCGATTTGGGGTACGAGCAGTACTTC. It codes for CASSDLGYEQYF.

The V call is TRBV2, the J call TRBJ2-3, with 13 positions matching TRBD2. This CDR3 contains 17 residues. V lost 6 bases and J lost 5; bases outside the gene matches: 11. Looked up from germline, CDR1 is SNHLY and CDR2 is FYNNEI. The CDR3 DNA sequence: TGTGCCAGCAGCGTACTAGCGGGGGGGCTTCGGGTAGATACGCAGTATTTT. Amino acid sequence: CASSVLAGGLRVDTQYF.